This entry lists 14 T cell receptor beta chains sequenced from one sample in a study of post-analysis software for immune sequencing data. The antigens these receptors bind are not known. Study-wide findings and caveats: Patients showed TRBV5-6, TRBV5-1 and TRBV20-1 among several TRBV segments more frequent than in controls.

Tagging with unique molecular identifiers was a feature of the TCR beta cDNA libraries. A single record per CDR3 protein comes from TCRdb applying MiXCR to the PCR reads. The repertoire holds roughly 540,000 distinct CDR3 sequences, with 34% as singletons. The source material was blood. Receptors originate from a girl aged 2 to 17 with multiple sclerosis.

The CDR3 loop is CASSYPGLQATGELFF. As DNA, the CDR3 is TGTGCCAGCAGTTACCCCGGCCTGCAGGCGACCGGGGAGCTGTTTTTT. The gene calls are TRBV7-9 and TRBJ2-2; unclear D gene. CDR1 is SEHNR and CDR2 is FQNEAQ in the germline V gene (reference sequence). Trimming shortened V by 6 bases and J by 5 bases, and 19 bases separated the two germline ends. CDR3 length: 16 amino acids.

The rearrangement joins TRBV4-1 to TRBJ2-3, with no clear D. The CDR3 sequence is 15 residues long. Trimming removed 4 bases at V and 2 bases at J, with 13 bases between. Germline loops: CDR1 MGHRA, CDR2 YSYEKL. CDR3 sequence: CASSLTPGLTDTQYF. For the CDR3, the DNA is TGCGCCAGCAGCCTCACACCGGGCCTCACAGATACGCAGTATTTT.

The genes are TRBV2 and TRBJ1-4; TRBD1 might be the D (5 bases). Trimming took off 4 bases at V and 0 bases at J, with 9 bases between the two ends. The CDR3 covers 15 residues. CDR1 SNHLY and CDR2 FYNNEI come from the germline V gene. The CDR3 nucleotides read TGTGCCAGCAGTGGCAGGGCGTCAACTAATGAAAAACTGTTTTTT. Translating gives CASSGRASTNEKLFF.

The genes are TRBV20-1 and TRBJ2-3; TRBD2 matches 10 bases. The CDR3 totals 16 residues. V shed 1 base, J shed 6 bases, and the junction held 10 bases outside the gene matches. In germline, CDR1 is DFQATT, CDR2 SNEGSKA (reference sequence). The CDR3 spells CSARGMLAGAQDTQYF. DNA for the CDR3: TGCAGTGCTAGAGGGATGCTAGCGGGGGCCCAGGATACGCAGTATTTT.

The chain couples TRBV9 to TRBJ2-2; TRBD2 matches 11 bases. Trimming at V came to 4 bases and at J to 5 bases, leaving 13 bases not matched to a gene. Per the germline V gene, CDR1 is SGDLS and CDR2 is YYNGEE. The CDR3 runs 18 residues. For the CDR3, the DNA is TGTGCCAGCAGCACCCGCCCGACTAGCGGGGCCTATACCGGGGAGCTGTTTTTT. Its translation is CASSTRPTSGAYTGELFF.

This chain links TRBV7-9 with TRBJ1-1; D ambiguous. Trimming removed 5 bases at V and 4 bases at J, with 8 bases between. Germline V gives CDR1 SEHNR, CDR2 FQNEAQ (reference sequence). The CDR3 spans 12 residues. The CDR3 spells CASSETGTEAFF. The CDR3 region has the DNA TGTGCCAGCAGCGAGACGGGCACTGAAGCTTTCTTT.

The genes are TRBV7-6 and TRBJ2-1; D may correspond to TRBD1 or TRBD2 (5 bases each). Trimming cost V 1 base and J 7 bases, with 14 bases left between them. Germline CDR1 is SGHVS and CDR2 is FNYEAQ. The CDR3 extends over 15 amino acids. The CDR3 sequence is CASSLGGAPLNEQFF. CDR3 sequence (DNA): TGTGCCAGCAGCTTAGGAGGGGCACCCCTAAATGAGCAGTTCTTC.

This clonotype was counted between two and nine times. The chain employs TRBV7-2 and TRBJ2-1; D may be TRBD1 (6 bases). The V gene lost 5 bases and the J gene lost 5 bases, with 10 bases spanning the gap. Germline-derived CDR1 and CDR2 are SGHTA and FQGNSA. CDR3 length: 13 amino acids. In DNA, the CDR3 is TGTGCCAGCAGCCCCCGGGACAACAATGAGCAGTTCTTC. The encoded protein is CASSPRDNNEQFF.

This clonotype was seen a few times. The chain recombines TRBV20-1 with TRBJ2-5, with 10 bases aligning to TRBD1. The V segment lost 4 bases and the J segment 5 bases; nucleotides outside the gene matches: 7. CDR3 length: 14 amino acids. Per germline, CDR1 DFQATT and CDR2 SNEGSKA (reference sequence). CDR3 DNA: TGCAGTGCTAACGACAGGGGGCTTCAGGAGACCCAGTACTTC. Residues: CSANDRGLQETQYF.

This clonotype was seen a single time. Possible read error: a much larger clone is one base away. V and J are TRBV5-1 and TRBJ2-7; D uncertain. The germline V and J ends were trimmed by 3 bases and 6 bases, with 10 bases remaining between them. Germline V lookup: CDR1 SGHRS, CDR2 YFSETQ. The CDR3 is made up of 12 amino acids. CDR3 protein: CASSSGPGEQYF. DNA for the CDR3: TGCGCCAGCAGCTCAGGACCCGGCGAGCAGTACTTC.

The chain combines TRBV3-1 with TRBJ1-2, with 7 bases aligning to TRBD1. J was trimmed by 4 bases and V by 1 base; bases with no gene match: 9. The length of the CDR3 is 16 residues. Germline V lookup: CDR1 LGHDT, CDR2 YNNKEL (reference sequence). The CDR3 region has the DNA TGTGCCAGCAGCCAAGGGCAGGGACAGTTGTCCTATGGCTACACCTTC. It yields the protein CASSQGQGQLSYGYTF.

This clonotype has a handful of counts. The rearrangement uses TRBV6-1 and TRBJ1-2; D gene uncertain. Per germline, CDR1 MNHNS and CDR2 SASEGT. V dropped 0 bases and J dropped 4 bases, with 18 bases sitting between them. The CDR3 contains 17 residues. CDR3 in DNA: TGTGCCAGCAGTGAAGCCCTTGGCAGGAAAACCTCCTATGGCTACACCTTC. It is translated as CASSEALGRKTSYGYTF.

The chain uses TRBV5-4 and TRBJ2-1, with 12 bases that match TRBD2. The V segment lost 3 bases and the J segment 4 bases; nucleotides outside the gene matches: 11. This CDR3 is built from 18 residues. Germline CDR1 reads SGHNT; CDR2 reads YYREEE (reference sequence). CDR3 bases: TGTGCCAGCAGCTCACCTACTAGCGGGGGGCGTAGATACAATGAGCAGTTCTTC. Its translation is CASSSPTSGGRRYNEQFF.

This clonotype was detected a few times. The rearrangement joins TRBV10-3 to TRBJ1-2; 8 bases align to TRBD1. The V gene end was trimmed by 6 bases and the J gene end by 4 bases; junction bases not matched to a gene: 7. The CDR3 has 14 residues. The germline CDR1 and CDR2 sequences are ENHRY and SYGVKD. The CDR3 sequence: CAISRQGISYGYTF. CDR3 sequence (DNA): TGTGCCATCAGCCGACAGGGGATCAGCTATGGCTACACCTTC.